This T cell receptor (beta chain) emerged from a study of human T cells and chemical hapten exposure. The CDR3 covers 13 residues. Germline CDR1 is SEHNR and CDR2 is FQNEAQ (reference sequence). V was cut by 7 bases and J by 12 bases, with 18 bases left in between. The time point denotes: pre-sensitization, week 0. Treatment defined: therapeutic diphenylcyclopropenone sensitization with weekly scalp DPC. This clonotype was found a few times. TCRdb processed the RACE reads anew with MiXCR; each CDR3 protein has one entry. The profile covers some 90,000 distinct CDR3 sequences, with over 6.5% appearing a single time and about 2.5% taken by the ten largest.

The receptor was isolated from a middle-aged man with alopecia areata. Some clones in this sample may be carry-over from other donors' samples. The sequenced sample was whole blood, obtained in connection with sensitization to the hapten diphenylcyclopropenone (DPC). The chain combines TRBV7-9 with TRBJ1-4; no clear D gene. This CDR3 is CASNPESVYELFF. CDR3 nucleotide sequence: TGTGCCAGCAACCCGGAGAGCGTGTATGAACTGTTTTTT.